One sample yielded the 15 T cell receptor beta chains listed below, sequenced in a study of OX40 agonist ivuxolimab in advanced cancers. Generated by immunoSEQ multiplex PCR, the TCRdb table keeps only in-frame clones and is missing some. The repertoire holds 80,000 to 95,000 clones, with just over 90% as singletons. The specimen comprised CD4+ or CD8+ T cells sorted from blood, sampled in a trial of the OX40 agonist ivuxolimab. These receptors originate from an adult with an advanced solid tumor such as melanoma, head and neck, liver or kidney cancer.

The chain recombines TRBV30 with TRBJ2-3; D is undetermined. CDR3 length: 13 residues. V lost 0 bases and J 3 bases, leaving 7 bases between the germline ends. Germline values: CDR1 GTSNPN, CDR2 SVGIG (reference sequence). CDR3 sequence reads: CAWSVGGTDTQYF. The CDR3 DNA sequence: TGTGCCTGGAGTGTCGGTGGGACAGATACGCAGTATTTT.

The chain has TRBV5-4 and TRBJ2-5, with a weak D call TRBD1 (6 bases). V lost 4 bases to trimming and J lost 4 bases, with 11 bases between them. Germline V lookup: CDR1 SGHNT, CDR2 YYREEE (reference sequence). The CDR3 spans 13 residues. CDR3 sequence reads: CASSLGAAETQYF. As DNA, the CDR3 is TGTGCCAGCAGCCTGGGGGCAGCAGAGACCCAGTACTTC.

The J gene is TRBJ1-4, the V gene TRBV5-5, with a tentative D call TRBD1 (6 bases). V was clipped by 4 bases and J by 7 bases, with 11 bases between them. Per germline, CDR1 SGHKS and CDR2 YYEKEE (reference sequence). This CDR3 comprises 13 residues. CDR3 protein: CASSGGPLEKLFF. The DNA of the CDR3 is TGTGCCAGCAGCGGGGGGCCCCTTGAAAAACTGTTTTTT.

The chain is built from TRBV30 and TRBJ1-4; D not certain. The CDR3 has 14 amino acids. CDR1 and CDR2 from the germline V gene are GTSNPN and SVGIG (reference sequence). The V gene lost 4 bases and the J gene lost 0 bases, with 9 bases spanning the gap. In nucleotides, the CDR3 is TGTGCCTGGAACGGTGCCTCAACTAATGAAAAACTGTTTTTT. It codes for CAWNGASTNEKLFF.

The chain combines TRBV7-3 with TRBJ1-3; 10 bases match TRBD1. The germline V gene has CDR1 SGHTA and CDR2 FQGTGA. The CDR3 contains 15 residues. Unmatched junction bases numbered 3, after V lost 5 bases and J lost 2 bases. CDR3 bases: TGTGCCAGCAGCCTCGGGACAGGGGCTGGAAACACCATATATTTT. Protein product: CASSLGTGAGNTIYF.

CDR3 nucleotides: TGTGCCAGCAGCCGTACTCCTAGCACAGATACGCAGTATTTT. Protein: CASSRTPSTDTQYF. The chain is built from TRBV7-6 and TRBJ2-3; unclear D gene. Germline CDR1 and CDR2: SGHVS and FNYEAQ. The ends were cut back, 5 bases at V and 0 bases at J, with 9 bases in the middle. The CDR3 is made up of 14 amino acids.

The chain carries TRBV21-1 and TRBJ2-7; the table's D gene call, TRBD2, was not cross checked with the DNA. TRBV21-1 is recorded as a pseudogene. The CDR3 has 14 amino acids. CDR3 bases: TGTGCCAGCAGCAAAGTGGGAGGGTCCTACGAGCAGTACTTC. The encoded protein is CASSKVGGSYEQYF.

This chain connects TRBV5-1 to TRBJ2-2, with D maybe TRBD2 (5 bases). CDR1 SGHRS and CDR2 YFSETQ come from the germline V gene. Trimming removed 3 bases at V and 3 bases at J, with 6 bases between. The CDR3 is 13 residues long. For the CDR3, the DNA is TGCGCCAGCAGCTCGGAGGACACCGGGGAGCTGTTTTTT. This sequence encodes CASSSEDTGELFF.

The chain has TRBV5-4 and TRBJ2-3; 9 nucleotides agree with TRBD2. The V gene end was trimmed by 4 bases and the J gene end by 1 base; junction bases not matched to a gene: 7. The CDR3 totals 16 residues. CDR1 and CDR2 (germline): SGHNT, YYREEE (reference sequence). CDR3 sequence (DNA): TGTGCCAGCAGCCCGTTGCGGGGGGGCGGCACAGATACGCAGTATTTT. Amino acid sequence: CASSPLRGGGTDTQYF.

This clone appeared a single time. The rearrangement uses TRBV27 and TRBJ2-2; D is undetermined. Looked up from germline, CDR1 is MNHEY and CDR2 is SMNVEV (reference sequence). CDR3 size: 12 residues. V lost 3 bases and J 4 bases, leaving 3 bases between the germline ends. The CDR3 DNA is TGTGCCAGCAGTTTGGTCACCGGGGAGCTGTTTTTT. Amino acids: CASSLVTGELFF.

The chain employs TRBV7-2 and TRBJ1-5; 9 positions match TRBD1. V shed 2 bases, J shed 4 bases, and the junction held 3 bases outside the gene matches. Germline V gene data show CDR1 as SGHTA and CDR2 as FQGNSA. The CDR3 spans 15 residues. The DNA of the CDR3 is TGTGCCAGCAGCTTATCGGGGACAGGGAATCAGCCCCAGCATTTT. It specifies CASSLSGTGNQPQHF.

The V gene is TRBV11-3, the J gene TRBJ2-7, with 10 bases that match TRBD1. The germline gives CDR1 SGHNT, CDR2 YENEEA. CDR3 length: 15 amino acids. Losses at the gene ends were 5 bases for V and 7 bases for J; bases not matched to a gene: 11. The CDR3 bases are TGTGCCAGCAGCGCTGGGACAGGGGACCTCGGGGAGCAGTACTTC. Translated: CASSAGTGDLGEQYF.

CDR3 DNA: TGTGCCAGCAGTCCTTCGAGGCCTACAGATACGCAGTATTTT. Translation gives CASSPSRPTDTQYF. The V gene is TRBV6-1, the J gene TRBJ2-3; D ambiguous. Germline CDR1 and CDR2: MNHNS and SASEGT. This CDR3 is 14 amino acids long. Trimming shortened V by 5 bases and J by 3 bases, and 12 bases separated the two germline ends.

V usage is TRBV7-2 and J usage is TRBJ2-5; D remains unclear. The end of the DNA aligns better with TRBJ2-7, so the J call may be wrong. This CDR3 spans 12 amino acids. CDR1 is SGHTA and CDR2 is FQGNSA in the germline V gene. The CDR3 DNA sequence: TGTGCCAGCAGCCCTATGAACTACGAGCAGTACTTC. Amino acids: CASSPMNYEQYF.

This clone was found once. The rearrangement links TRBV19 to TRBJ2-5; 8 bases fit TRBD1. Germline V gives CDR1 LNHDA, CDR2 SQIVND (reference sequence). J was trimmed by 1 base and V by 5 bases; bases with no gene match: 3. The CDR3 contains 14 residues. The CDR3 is CASSADRGQETQYF. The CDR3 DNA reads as TGTGCCAGTAGTGCCGACAGGGGCCAAGAGACCCAGTACTTC.